This T cell receptor (beta chain) was sequenced during a study of T cells in Graves' hyperthyroidism and ophthalmopathy. TCR beta CDR3 regions were amplified from RNA transcripts. First-round RT-PCR of the TCR CDR3 relied on the HTBI primer set. TCRdb passed the multiplex PCR reads through MiXCR, listing each CDR3 protein once. The top ten hold around 32% of the sample, which has over 500,000 distinct CDR3 sequences, roughly 15% seen once. Germline V gives CDR1 KGHSH, CDR2 LQKENI. The CDR3 contains 16 residues. V shed 5 bases, J shed 9 bases, and the junction held 11 bases outside the gene matches. Many counts were recorded for this clonotype.

The rearrangement joins TRBV18 to TRBJ1-6, with TRBD1 matching over 9 bases. This clonotype originated in a woman aged 25 to 39 with Graves' ophthalmopathy. The sample comprised blood. The CDR3 DNA follows: TGTGCCAGCTCATCGATGGACAGGGGTTCTAGTTCACCCCTCCACTTT. Amino acids: CASSSMDRGSSSPLHF. Variable domain in full (rest from reference TRBV18 and TRBJ1-6): NAGVMQNPRHLVRRRGQEARLRCSPMKGHSHVYWYRQLPEEGLKFMVYLQKENIIDESGMPKERFSAEFPKEGPSILRIQQVVRGDSAAYFCASSSMDRGSSSPLHFGNGTRLTVT.